Listed below are T cell receptor beta chains from one sample, sequenced in a study of shared clonotypes between healthy human individuals. Assay used: immunoSEQ multiplex PCR; TCRdb lists only in-frame clones, some missing. Of under 1,100,000 clones in the sample, 65% to 80% were seen once. The sample consisted of memory CD4+ T cells sorted from blood. These receptors all stem from a man younger than 30 in good health. The CDR3 runs from the conserved cysteine through the conserved F or W. D genes are given only for firm matches. The size of a clone is reported for some rows only, either as once, few or many, or as a class for expanded clones.

D,V,size,J,CDR3,DNA
TRBD2,TRBV30,-,TRBJ2-2,CAWRGLAGGTGELFF,TGTGCCTGGAGGGGACTAGCGGGGGGCACCGGGGAGCTGTTTTTT
TRBD1,TRBV6-1,few,TRBJ2-3,CASRGGTGGPDTQYF,TGTGCCAGCAGAGGAGGGACAGGGGGTCCAGATACGCAGTATTTT
TRBD1,TRBV4-2,once,TRBJ2-5,CASSAHSQSGTGGRETQYF,TGTGCCAGCAGCGCGCACTCCCAATCGGGGACAGGGGGTAGGGAGACCCAGTACTTC
-,TRBV6-1,-,TRBJ2-7,CASKEAVGEYEQYF,TGTGCCAGCAAGGAGGCCGTGGGGGAGTACGAGCAGTACTTC
-,TRBV2,-,TRBJ1-5,CAGRSWTDQPQHF,TGTGCCGGGAGATCTTGGACTGATCAGCCCCAGCATTTT
-,TRBV5-5,-,TRBJ2-7,CASSRARIGGSYYEQYF,TGTGCCAGCAGCCGGGCCCGTATAGGCGGATCCTACTACGAGCAGTACTTC
TRBD1,TRBV7-2,-,TRBJ1-5,CASTLDRAGNQPQHF,TGTGCCAGCACCCTTGACAGGGCTGGCAATCAGCCCCAGCATTTT
TRBD1,TRBV25-1,-,TRBJ2-7,CASSDLIGDRGHEQYF,TGTGCCAGCAGTGATTTAATAGGGGACAGGGGTCACGAGCAGTACTTC
TRBD2,TRBV19,-,TRBJ2-1,CASSIGWGLGVDEQFF,TGTGCCAGTAGTATAGGCTGGGGACTAGGGGTTGATGAGCAGTTCTTC
TRBD1,TRBV5-1,-,TRBJ2-1,CASSLSGGREQFF,TGCGCCAGCAGCTTGTCAGGGGGCAGGGAGCAGTTCTTC
TRBD1,TRBV29-1,-,TRBJ1-4,CSATFNTGQAEKLFF,TGCAGCGCCACGTTTAACACCGGACAGGCCGAAAAACTGTTTTTT
TRBD2,TRBV5-1,-,TRBJ2-7,CASSLRAGLHEQYF,TGCGCCAGCAGCTTGAGAGCGGGACTACACGAGCAGTACTTC
-,TRBV13,once,TRBJ2-7,CASSLRLGSYEQYF,TGTGCCAGCAGCTTAAGGCTAGGGTCGTACGAGCAGTACTTC
TRBD1,TRBV6-5,once,TRBJ1-3,CASSPGGVGNTIYF,TGTGCCAGCAGTCCAGGGGGCGTCGGAAACACCATATATTTT
-,TRBV9,-,TRBJ2-2,CASSVGVRWNTGELFF,TGTGCCAGCAGCGTAGGGGTCAGGTGGAACACCGGGGAGCTGTTTTTT
TRBD1,TRBV9,-,TRBJ2-7,CASSVGDRGNYEQYF,TGTGCCAGCAGCGTTGGGGACAGGGGGAACTACGAGCAGTACTTC
-,TRBV6-5,-,TRBJ1-2,CASSPSSSNYGYTF,TGTGCCAGCAGTCCTTCGTCGTCTAACTATGGCTACACCTTC
TRBD1,TRBV9,-,TRBJ2-7,CASNRQGSYEQYF,TGTGCCAGCAATAGACAGGGGTCCTACGAGCAGTACTTC
TRBD2,TRBV4-1,-,TRBJ2-4,CASSQEPSGGVIAKNIQYF,TGCGCCAGCAGCCAAGAACCCAGCGGGGGGGTGATAGCCAAAAACATTCAGTACTTC
-,TRBV27,-,TRBJ1-6,CASSLAKGGNSPLHF,TGTGCCAGCAGTTTGGCGAAGGGGGGAAATTCACCCCTCCACTTT
-,TRBV5-8,many,TRBJ2-5,CASSLAGIGGQETQYF,TGTGCCAGCAGCTTGGCCGGGATCGGGGGACAAGAGACCCAGTACTTC
TRBD2,TRBV19,-,TRBJ2-7,CASSPRGVSRENEQYF,TGTGCCAGTAGCCCGCGGGGGGTCAGTCGCGAAAACGAGCAGTACTTC
-,TRBV7-9,-,TRBJ2-3,CASSLTGLGTDTQYF,TGTGCCAGCAGCCTAACAGGGCTCGGCACAGATACGCAGTATTTT
-,TRBV10-3,-,TRBJ2-5,CAISLGRLQETQYF,TGTGCCATCAGTTTAGGACGGCTCCAAGAGACCCAGTACTTC
TRBD2,TRBV19,-,TRBJ2-3,CASIVRGLAGGNTDTQYF,TGTGCCAGTATCGTTCGGGGACTAGCGGGAGGGAACACAGATACGCAGTATTTT
-,TRBV6-1,-,TRBJ2-7,CASKPGDIGYYEQYF,TGTGCCAGCAAACCGGGGGACATAGGGTACTACGAGCAGTACTTC
-,TRBV19,-,TRBJ2-2,CASSRTQNTGELFF,TGTGCCAGTTCTAGGACACAGAACACCGGGGAGCTGTTTTTT
-,TRBV15,-,TRBJ2-7,CATSRDLLLGPSSSYEQYF,TGTGCCACCAGCAGAGATCTCTTATTAGGGCCTAGCAGCTCCTACGAGCAGTACTTC
TRBD2,TRBV5-5,-,TRBJ2-5,CASSLAGTGGRETQYF,TGTGCCAGCAGCTTGGCCGGGACGGGAGGGAGAGAGACCCAGTACTTC
TRBD2,TRBV10-1,-,TRBJ2-7,CASSEPGGSEEQYF,TGCGCCAGCAGTGAGCCCGGCGGGAGTGAAGAGCAGTACTTC
-,TRBV5-1,-,TRBJ2-7,CASSLESAEAHEQYF,TGCGCCAGCAGCTTGGAAAGCGCCGAAGCCCACGAGCAGTACTTC
-,TRBV6-5,-,TRBJ2-1,CASSYSGVPNEQFF,TGTGCCAGCAGTTACTCGGGAGTGCCTAATGAGCAGTTCTTC
-,TRBV18,-,TRBJ1-4,CASSPRGVSSEKLFF,TGTGCCAGCTCACCACGGGGGGTATCAAGTGAAAAACTGTTTTTT
-,TRBV5-4,-,TRBJ2-1,CASSLPGPSYNEQFF,TGTGCCAGCAGCTTGCCAGGGCCCTCCTACAATGAGCAGTTCTTC
-,TRBV18,-,TRBJ2-5,CASSPRQTQETQYF,TGTGCCAGCTCCCCCAGACAGACTCAAGAGACCCAGTACTTC
-,TRBV6-5,-,TRBJ2-7,CASSYRTVPGHYEQYF,TGTGCCAGCAGTTACCGTACGGTCCCGGGCCACTACGAGCAGTACTTC
-,TRBV11-2,-,TRBJ1-2,CASSSGRAGYYGYTF,TGTGCCAGCAGTTCCGGCAGGGCCGGTTATTATGGCTACACCTTC
-,TRBV2,few,TRBJ2-3,CASSSTDTQYF,TGTGCCAGCAGTAGTACAGATACGCAGTATTTT
TRBD1,TRBV5-1,-,TRBJ2-3,CASSSKGAPTDTQYF,TGCGCCAGCAGCTCCAAGGGGGCCCCCACAGATACGCAGTATTTT
-,TRBV2,-,TRBJ1-6,CASREGLGGNSPLHF,TGTGCCAGCAGAGAGGGCCTTGGAGGGAATTCACCCCTCCACTTT
TRBD1,TRBV6-5,few,TRBJ2-5,CASSRGQGGETQYF,TGTGCCAGCAGTAGGGGACAGGGGGGAGAGACCCAGTACTTC
-,TRBV7-9,-,TRBJ1-2,CASSLGFGGRGYTF,TGTGCCAGCAGCTTAGGTTTCGGAGGAAGGGGCTACACCTTC
-,TRBV18,-,TRBJ2-7,CASSETTVGEQYF,TGTGCCAGCTCAGAAACGACGGTCGGCGAGCAGTACTTC
TRBD1,TRBV11-2,-,TRBJ2-3,CASSQAGGSTDTQYF,TGTGCCAGCAGCCAGGCAGGGGGTAGCACAGATACGCAGTATTTT
-,TRBV6-5,-,TRBJ2-7,CASSAGRFSMEQYF,TGTGCCAGCAGCGCGGGGCGGTTCTCCATGGAGCAGTACTTC
-,TRBV7-8,-,TRBJ2-5,CASGPWGGGTFHQETQYF,TGTGCCAGCGGCCCGTGGGGAGGGGGGACCTTCCACCAAGAGACCCAGTACTTC